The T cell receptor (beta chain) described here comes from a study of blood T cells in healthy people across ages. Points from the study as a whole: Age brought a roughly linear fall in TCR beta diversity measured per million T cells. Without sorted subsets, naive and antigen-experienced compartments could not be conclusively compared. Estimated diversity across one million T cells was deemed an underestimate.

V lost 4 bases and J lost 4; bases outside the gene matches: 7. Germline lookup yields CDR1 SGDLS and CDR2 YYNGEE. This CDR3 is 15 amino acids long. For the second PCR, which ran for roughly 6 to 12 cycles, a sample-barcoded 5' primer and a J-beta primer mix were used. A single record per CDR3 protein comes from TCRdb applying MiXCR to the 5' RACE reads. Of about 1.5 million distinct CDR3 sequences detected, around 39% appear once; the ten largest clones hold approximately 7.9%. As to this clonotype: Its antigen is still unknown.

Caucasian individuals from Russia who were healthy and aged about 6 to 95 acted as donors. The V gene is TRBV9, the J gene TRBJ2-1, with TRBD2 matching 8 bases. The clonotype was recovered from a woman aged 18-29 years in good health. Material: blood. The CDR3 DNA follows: TGTGCCAGCAGCAACCCGGGACTAGGTTACAATGAGCAGTTCTTC. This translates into CASSNPGLGYNEQFF.